These 2 T cell receptor beta chains were sequenced from one sample in a study of cytotoxic CD8 clonotypes in ibrutinib-treated CLL. Clones were read by immunoSEQ multiplex PCR, and TCRdb kept only the in-frame ones, dropping some. The table shows 150,000 to 200,000 clones, with over 65% occurring only once. The sample in question was PBMCs, obtained after 12 months of ibrutinib treatment. Receptors originate from a human donor with chronic lymphocytic leukemia.

The chain links TRBV2 to TRBJ1-1, with D possibly TRBD1 on 5 matching bases. From germline, CDR1 is SNHLY and CDR2 FYNNEI. V was trimmed by 4 bases and J by 4 bases, leaving 7 bases between them. The length of the CDR3 is 12 residues. As DNA, the CDR3 is TGTGCCAGCAGTGGGGGCGGCACTGAAGCTTTCTTT. It codes for CASSGGGTEAFF.

The J gene is TRBJ1-6, the V gene TRBV5-8; 7 bases are a match to TRBD1. Trimming cost V 0 bases and J 7 bases; bases outside gene matches: 13. The germline V gene encodes CDR1 SGHTS and CDR2 YDEGEE. This CDR3 is 18 amino acids long. The CDR3 sequence is CASSLATGWTGGNSPLHF. In nucleotides, the CDR3 is TGTGCCAGCAGCTTGGCCACGGGTTGGACAGGCGGCAATTCACCCCTCCACTTT.